The rows below give T cell receptor beta chains drawn from one sample of a study of blood T cell repertoires in COVID-19. The table came from immunoSEQ multiplex PCR; TCRdb's copy has only in-frame clones and leaves some out. Of 490,000 or so clones listed, roughly nine tenths are singletons. Specimen: PBMCs or T cells enriched from blood (not recorded which). The receptors shown here come from a woman in her sixties or seventies who had recovered from COVID-19. The CDR3 runs from the conserved cysteine through the conserved F or W. D genes are given only for firm matches. Not all rows give a size; the values are once, few, many and, for expanded clones, a class.

D	V	size	J	DNA	CDR3
TRBD1	TRBV18	-	TRBJ1-6	TGTGCCAGCTCCCCGGGACAGGGGATCTATTCACCCCTCCACTTT	CASSPGQGIYSPLHF
-	TRBV25-1	-	TRBJ2-1	TGTGCCAGCAGTGATACGACAGGCCTCTCCTACAATGAGCAGTTCTTC	CASSDTTGLSYNEQFF
-	TRBV11-3	-	TRBJ1-2	TGTGCCAGCAGCCCCGGGGGGGATAGCTATGGCTACACCTTC	CASSPGGDSYGYTF
-	TRBV5-1	-	TRBJ1-1	TGCGCCAGCAGCTTTCGGGAGAACACTGAAGCTTTCTTT	CASSFRENTEAFF
TRBD1	TRBV28	-	TRBJ1-1	TGTGCCAGCAGCCTTGGGCGACAGGGGTCCACTGAAGCTTTCTTT	CASSLGRQGSTEAFF
TRBD1	TRBV6-1	-	TRBJ1-5	TGTGCCAGCAGTGAACGGAAGGGACAGGGGACTCAGCCCCAGCATTTT	CASSERKGQGTQPQHF
TRBD1	TRBV6-1	-	TRBJ1-3	TGTGCCAGCAGTGAAGAGGGGGCCGGTGGAAACACCATATATTTT	CASSEEGAGGNTIYF
TRBD1	TRBV5-1	-	TRBJ2-5	TGCGCCAGCAGCGCGTTCGGGACAGGGGGCGAAAAGACCCAGTACTTC	CASSAFGTGGEKTQYF
-	TRBV27	-	TRBJ2-5	TGTGCCAGCAGTTTAGTTATTGGGGCGTATCTCGGGACCCAGTACTTC	CASSLVIGAYLGTQYF
-	TRBV12-3/TRBV12-4	-	TRBJ2-1	TGTGCCAGCAGTCAGGGTGGGGTCAAGCAGTTCTTC	CASSQGGVKQFF
TRBD1	TRBV10-2	few	TRBJ1-3	TGCGCCAGCAGTGAGTCGCGGGACAGGGGGCCTGGAAACACCATATATTTT	CASSESRDRGPGNTIYF
-	TRBV19	-	TRBJ1-3	TGTGCCAGTAGTATTGAGACTGGAAACACCATATATTTT	CASSIETGNTIYF
-	TRBV7-9	-	TRBJ1-1	TGTGCCAGCAGCCGGGAGGTGAACACTGAAGCTTTCTTT	CASSREVNTEAFF
TRBD1	TRBV12-3/TRBV12-4	-	TRBJ1-5	TGTGCCAGCAGCTTGACAGGGGTGCAGCCCCAGCATTTT	CASSLTGVQPQHF
TRBD1	TRBV3-1/TRBV3-2	-	TRBJ1-3	TGTGCCAGCAGCCTCAGGGGGATCTTTGGAAACACCATATATTTT	CASSLRGIFGNTIYF
-	TRBV19	few	TRBJ1-2	TGTGCCAGTAGTATAGGGACAAAAAACTATGGCTACACCTTC	CASSIGTKNYGYTF
-	TRBV7-9	-	TRBJ1-2	TGTGCCAGCAGCCATCAGAACTATGGCTACACCTTC	CASSHQNYGYTF
TRBD2	TRBV5-1	-	TRBJ2-3	TGCGCCAGCACGCCTTTAGCGGGGGTAGATACGCAGTATTTT	CASTPLAGVDTQYF
-	TRBV6-5	few	TRBJ1-2	TGTGCCAGCAGTTACTCCTCAGGGATATATGGCTACACCTTC	CASSYSSGIYGYTF
TRBD2	TRBV27	-	TRBJ2-3	TGTGCCAGCAGGTCTCAGCGGGGGGGCACAGATACGCAGTATTTT	CASRSQRGGTDTQYF
TRBD1	TRBV9	-	TRBJ1-2	TGTGCCAGCAGCGTAGATGACCGACAGGGTGCCTATGGCTACACCTTC	CASSVDDRQGAYGYTF
-	TRBV10-1	-	TRBJ2-1	TGCGCCAGCAGTGAGTCGGGAAGGGGTGGCCATGAGCAGTTCTTC	CASSESGRGGHEQFF
-	TRBV2	-	TRBJ1-1	TGTGCCAGCGGACTGCAGAACACTGAAGCTTTCTTT	CASGLQNTEAFF
TRBD1	TRBV19	once	TRBJ1-1	TGTGCCAGTAGTAGAACGAGTGGGACAGGGGGCACTGAAGCTTTCTTT	CASSRTSGTGGTEAFF
-	TRBV5-4	-	TRBJ1-3	TGTGCCAGCAGCAGATCACAGGGTTCTAAAGGAAACACCATATATTTT	CASSRSQGSKGNTIYF
-	TRBV4-1	-	TRBJ2-3	TGCGCCAGCAGCCACCCAAACACAGATACGCAGTATTTT	CASSHPNTDTQYF
TRBD2	TRBV10-3	-	TRBJ2-5	TGTGCCATCAGAGACCCCGGGGGGGCGGGAGAGACCCAGTACTTC	CAIRDPGGAGETQYF
TRBD1	TRBV2	-	TRBJ1-5	TGTGCCAGCATGACAGGGACTTCTAATCAGCCCCAGCATTTT	CASMTGTSNQPQHF
-	TRBV5-8	-	TRBJ2-2	TGTGCCAGCAGCTTGGCAGGGTACACCGGGGAGCTGTTTTTT	CASSLAGYTGELFF
TRBD2	TRBV24-1	-	TRBJ2-1	TGTGCCACCAGTGACCCCACTAGCGGGGGCCCCTACAATGAGCAGTTCTTC	CATSDPTSGGPYNEQFF
-	TRBV2	-	TRBJ1-1	TGTGCCAGCAGAGCCTCAGGGTGGGGCGAAGCTTTCTTT	CASRASGWGEAFF
TRBD2	TRBV19	-	TRBJ2-1	TGTGCCAGTAGTACAACTAGCGGGGGGGCCCCGGCTGAGCAGTTCTTC	CASSTTSGGAPAEQFF
TRBD1	TRBV4-1	-	TRBJ2-7	TGCGCCAGCAGCCCGGGACAGGAGAACTACGAGCAGTACTTC	CASSPGQENYEQYF
-	TRBV2	-	TRBJ1-5	TGTGCCAGCAGTGTAGAGGGTCACAATCAGCCCCAGCATTTT	CASSVEGHNQPQHF
-	TRBV11-2	-	TRBJ2-3	TGTGCCAGCAGCTTAGGGCATTCAGGCAGGGTGTCAGATACGCAGTATTTT	CASSLGHSGRVSDTQYF
-	TRBV20-1	-	TRBJ2-2	TGCAGTGCTAGAGATCAGGGGGAGCTGTTTTTT	CSARDQGELFF
-	TRBV2	-	TRBJ2-7	TGTGCCAGCAGTGATCGGGAGCGGGTGGCCTACGAGCAGTACTTC	CASSDRERVAYEQYF
-	TRBV3-1/TRBV3-2	-	TRBJ2-2	TGTGCCAGCAAAAACAGTGCCACCGGGGAGCTGTTTTTT	CASKNSATGELFF
-	TRBV2	-	TRBJ1-1	TGTGCCAGCACCATCGCCCCACAGGCACCCTCCGCTTTCTTT	CASTIAPQAPSAFF
TRBD1	TRBV2	-	TRBJ2-7	TGTGCCAGCTACACCGGGACAGGAGGCTACGAGCAGTACTTC	CASYTGTGGYEQYF
-	TRBV6-5	-	TRBJ2-5	TGTGCCAGCATGAGACAAGAGCAAGAGACCCAGTACTTC	CASMRQEQETQYF
-	TRBV27	-	TRBJ2-3	TGTGCCAGCAGTTCCGATCGGACACCACGAGCCACAGATACGCAGTATTTT	CASSSDRTPRATDTQYF
TRBD1	TRBV10-3	-	TRBJ1-1	TGTGCCACCATTCGGGACAGGGCGAACACTGAAGCTTTCTTT	CATIRDRANTEAFF
TRBD1	TRBV19	-	TRBJ1-2	TGTGCCAGTACCCCCAGGGGGGCTAACTATGGCTACACCTTC	CASTPRGANYGYTF
-	TRBV6-2/TRBV6-3	-	TRBJ1-3	TGTGCCAGCAGTCCCCTGGGCCTTGGGGGAAACACCATATATTTT	CASSPLGLGGNTIYF
TRBD2	TRBV6-4	once	TRBJ2-1	TGTGCCAGCAGCCCCCAAGGACTAGCGGGGGGCCGCTCCTACAATGAGCAGTTCTTC	CASSPQGLAGGRSYNEQFF
-	TRBV20-1	-	TRBJ2-7	TGCAGTGCCCAACTGAGCGAGCAGTACTTC	CSAQLSEQYF
TRBD1	TRBV19	-	TRBJ1-2	TGTGCCAGTAGTGCTCGCTCCGGGACAGGGGGCGCGGTGGTACGGGGCTACACCTTC	CASSARSGTGGAVVRGYTF
-	TRBV13	-	TRBJ2-1	TGTGCCAGCAGCCCGGTCCAGCGATACAATGAGCAGTTCTTC	CASSPVQRYNEQFF
-	TRBV6-1	-	TRBJ2-4	TGTGCCAGCAGTGAAGGGCCTCGGGGAAACATTCAGTACTTC	CASSEGPRGNIQYF
TRBD1	TRBV3-1/TRBV3-2	once	TRBJ1-1	TGTGCCAGCAGCCAAGTCACCGGGACAGGGCCGAACACTGAAGCTTTCTTT	CASSQVTGTGPNTEAFF
TRBD1	TRBV5-4	once	TRBJ2-2	TGTGCCAGCAGCTTAGTAGGCAGGGGGCGTACCGGGGAGCTGTTTTTT	CASSLVGRGRTGELFF
TRBD2	TRBV6-5	-	TRBJ2-5	TGTGCCAGCAGTCTCGGGGGTAGCGGGGGCGAGACCCAGTACTTC	CASSLGGSGGETQYF
TRBD2	TRBV24-1	-	TRBJ2-3	TGTGCCACCAGTAGCGGGGGGTATTCTACAGATACGCAGTATTTT	CATSSGGYSTDTQYF